Below, one TCR beta chain is given with its context. These data come from a study of T cell repertoires in cytomegalovirus infection. A single record per CDR3 protein comes from TCRdb applying MiXCR to the reads. The sample gives around 530,000 distinct CDR3 sequences, less than 30% of which show up once; about 12% is in the top ten. The clonotype was recovered from a human donor in good health (CMV status not recorded). Some clones in this sample may be carry-over from other donors' samples. Sequenced material: PBMCs.

CDR3 DNA: TGTGCCAGCAGCTTAGGGGCGGGGATCGGCCCTATCTATGGCTACACCTTC. Residues: CASSLGAGIGPIYGYTF. This sequence joins TRBV7-9 and TRBJ1-2, with D unclear. The CDR3 runs 17 residues. Germline lookup yields CDR1 SEHNR and CDR2 FQNEAQ (reference sequence). The V and J ends lost 1 base and 4 bases respectively, with 19 bases between them. Full variable domain (outside the CDR3, taken from reference TRBV7-9 and TRBJ1-2): DTGVSQNPRHKITKRGQNVTFRCDPISEHNRLYWYRQTLGQGPEFLTYFQNEAQLEKSRLLSDRFSAERPKGSFSTLEIQRTEQGDSAMYLCASSLGAGIGPIYGYTFGSGTRLTVV.